This passage covers 6 T cell receptor beta chains from one sample sequenced in a study of cytomegalovirus exposure and HLA in healthy donors. PCR was performed using 60 Vbeta and 13 Jbeta primers. The method was immunoSEQ multiplex PCR; TCRdb's version includes in-frame clones alone and lacks a portion of them. The table includes 110,000 to 150,000 clones, about 80% detected once. Sequencing input: PBMCs. The source is a woman in her 30s in good health and CMV-seronegative.

V is TRBV6-5 and J is TRBJ2-5, with D perhaps matching TRBD2 (7 bases). The CDR3 totals 15 residues. CDR1 is MNHEY and CDR2 is SVGAGI in the germline V gene. Trimming removed 5 bases from V and 7 bases from J, with 20 bases in between. The chain's CDR3 is CASSPRGAGFGTQYF. CDR3 DNA sequence: TGTGCCAGCAGTCCCCGGGGGGCGGGGTTCGGGACCCAGTACTTC.

The gene calls are TRBV27 and TRBJ1-2; D is unclear. Per the germline V gene, CDR1 is MNHEY and CDR2 is SMNVEV (reference sequence). V lost 2 bases to trimming and J lost 4 bases, with 11 bases between them. The CDR3 spans 14 residues. CDR3 coding DNA: TGTGCCAGCAGTTTACGGTGGGGAGGCTATGGCTACACCTTC. Its protein is CASSLRWGGYGYTF.

This clone was picked up a small number of times. The chain couples TRBV29-1 to TRBJ2-7, with a weak D call TRBD2 (6 bases). This CDR3 spans 12 amino acids. Trimming shortened V by 4 bases and J by 2 bases, and 9 bases separated the two germline ends. Germline loops: CDR1 SQVTM, CDR2 ANQGSEA. This chain's CDR3 is CSVVEGTYEQYF. The CDR3 nucleotides read TGCAGCGTTGTGGAGGGTACCTACGAGCAGTACTTC.

The chain carries TRBV7-9 and TRBJ2-1; 8 positions match TRBD2. This CDR3 is 16 amino acids long. CDR1 is SEHNR and CDR2 is FQNEAQ in the germline V gene (reference sequence). Trimming at V came to 5 bases and at J to 5 bases, leaving 11 bases not matched to a gene. The CDR3 reads CASSPSLAVRDNEQFF. DNA of the CDR3: TGTGCCAGCAGCCCGTCACTAGCGGTGCGGGACAATGAGCAGTTCTTC.

This clone was observed a few times. V and J are TRBV9 and TRBJ1-2, with TRBD1 as a possible D gene (6 bases). CDR3 length: 14 amino acids. Germline-derived CDR1 and CDR2 are SGDLS and YYNGEE. Trimming shortened V by 5 bases and J by 4 bases, and 15 bases separated the two germline ends. The CDR3 DNA reads TGTGCCAGCAGTGGAACAGGGAAGGCCTATGGCTACACCTTC. Protein: CASSGTGKAYGYTF.

The chain is built from TRBV28 and TRBJ1-2; 8 nucleotides match TRBD1. The CDR3 is 14 amino acids. CDR1 and CDR2 from the germline V gene are MDHEN and SYDVKM. V lost 7 bases and J lost 2; bases outside the gene matches: 6. The CDR3 nucleotides read TGTGCCAGCACGGGTGGACAGGGAAACTATGGCTACACCTTC. Amino acids: CASTGGQGNYGYTF.